This is a list of T cell receptor beta chains from one sample in a study of T cells in Graves' hyperthyroidism and ophthalmopathy. TCRdb re-called the multiplex PCR reads through MiXCR, storing one row per CDR3 protein. The sample contains around 500,000 distinct CDR3 sequences, approximately 23% of which appear only once. The material sequenced was blood. These receptors were obtained from a woman in her 70s with Graves' ophthalmopathy. CDR3s include the opening cysteine and the closing phenylalanine or tryptophan. Fields, in order: V gene, D gene, J gene, clone size, CDR3 protein, CDR3 DNA. The D gene is left open where the match is weak. Part of the rows lack a size; the others show once, few, many or a class for expanded clones.

v_gene: TRBV5-1
d_gene: TRBD2
j_gene: TRBJ2-2
abundance: many
CDR3aa: CASSLASSGSTGELFF
CDR3nt: TGCGCCAGCAGCTTGGCCTCTAGCGGGAGTACCGGGGAGCTGTTTTTT

v_gene: TRBV20-1
d_gene: NA
j_gene: TRBJ2-7
abundance: NA
CDR3aa: CSASLSGYEQCF
CDR3nt: TGCAGTGCTAGCCTTAGCGGTTACGAGCAGTGCTTC

v_gene: TRBV28
d_gene: NA
j_gene: TRBJ2-3
abundance: many
CDR3aa: CASSLRGPAGDTQYF
CDR3nt: TGTGCCAGCAGTTTACGGGGCCCGGCGGGGGATACGCAGTATTTT

v_gene: TRBV28
d_gene: NA
j_gene: TRBJ2-3
abundance: many
CDR3aa: CASTHPTDTQYF
CDR3nt: TGTGCCAGCACCCATCCCACAGATACGCAGTATTTT

v_gene: TRBV5-1
d_gene: TRBD1
j_gene: TRBJ1-1
abundance: once
CDR3aa: CASSPTTGFTEAFF
CDR3nt: TGCGCCAGCAGCCCAACGACAGGGTTCACTGAAGCTTTCTTT

v_gene: TRBV19
d_gene: NA
j_gene: TRBJ2-2
abundance: few
CDR3aa: CASSIFQTIGGELFF
CDR3nt: TGTGCCAGTAGTATCTTCCAGACAATAGGCGGGGAGCTGTTTTTT

v_gene: TRBV6-6
d_gene: TRBD2
j_gene: TRBJ2-1
abundance: NA
CDR3aa: CASSYSVPGGYEQFF
CDR3nt: TGTGCCAGCAGTTACTCGGTACCGGGAGGGTATGAGCAGTTCTTC

v_gene: TRBV5-1
d_gene: TRBD1
j_gene: TRBJ1-1
abundance: few
CDR3aa: CASSFIQGLISTEAFF
CDR3nt: TGCGCCAGCAGCTTTATACAGGGGCTGATATCGACTGAAGCTTTCTTT

v_gene: TRBV5-1
d_gene: NA
j_gene: TRBJ1-6
abundance: few
CDR3aa: CASSLKIYNSPLHF
CDR3nt: TGCGCCAGCAGCTTGAAGATTTACAATTCACCCCTCCACTTT

v_gene: TRBV20-1
d_gene: NA
j_gene: TRBJ1-1
abundance: few
CDR3aa: CSASSIMNTEAFF
CDR3nt: TGCAGTGCTAGTTCCATAATGAACACTGAAGCTTTCTTT

v_gene: TRBV6-2/TRBV6-3
d_gene: TRBD1
j_gene: TRBJ1-1
abundance: few
CDR3aa: CASSSSGQGMNTEAFF
CDR3nt: TGTGCCAGCAGTTCCTCGGGACAGGGAATGAACACTGAAGCTTTCTTT

v_gene: TRBV19
d_gene: TRBD2
j_gene: TRBJ2-3
abundance: NA
CDR3aa: CASSRGTSGVMDTQYF
CDR3nt: TGTGCCAGTAGTAGAGGGACTAGCGGGGTCATGGATACGCAGTATTTT

v_gene: TRBV6-1
d_gene: TRBD1
j_gene: TRBJ2-1
abundance: few
CDR3aa: CASTRDRAHEQFF
CDR3nt: TGTGCCAGCACTCGCGACAGGGCTCATGAGCAGTTCTTC

v_gene: TRBV7-2
d_gene: TRBD2
j_gene: TRBJ2-7
abundance: NA
CDR3aa: CASSLGRDSGSHPYEQYF
CDR3nt: TGTGCCAGCAGCTTAGGTCGGGATAGCGGGAGTCACCCCTACGAGCAGTACTTC

v_gene: TRBV7-2
d_gene: NA
j_gene: TRBJ2-7
abundance: NA
CDR3aa: CASSPRGLSSYEQYF
CDR3nt: TGTGCCAGCAGCCCACGGGGCTTGAGCTCCTACGAGCAGTACTTC

v_gene: TRBV29-1
d_gene: TRBD2
j_gene: TRBJ2-1
abundance: few
CDR3aa: CSVEDPGRANEQFF
CDR3nt: TGCAGCGTTGAAGACCCCGGGAGGGCCAATGAGCAGTTCTTC

v_gene: TRBV18
d_gene: NA
j_gene: TRBJ2-7
abundance: NA
CDR3aa: CASSGQGGYEQYF
CDR3nt: TGTGCCAGCTCAGGGCAGGGCGGCTACGAGCAGTACTTC

v_gene: TRBV5-1
d_gene: TRBD1
j_gene: TRBJ1-2
abundance: few
CDR3aa: CASSLPLGTGTGYTF
CDR3nt: TGCGCCAGCAGCTTGCCCCTCGGGACAGGGACTGGCTACACCTTC

v_gene: TRBV9
d_gene: NA
j_gene: TRBJ2-1
abundance: NA
CDR3aa: CASSRTTGTSYNEQFF
CDR3nt: TGTGCCAGCAGCCGTACTACAGGGACATCCTACAATGAGCAGTTCTTC

v_gene: TRBV9
d_gene: NA
j_gene: TRBJ2-7
abundance: NA
CDR3aa: CASSVDGRDDEQYF
CDR3nt: TGTGCCAGCAGCGTAGACGGGCGGGACGACGAGCAGTACTTC

v_gene: TRBV20-1
d_gene: NA
j_gene: TRBJ2-7
abundance: NA
CDR3aa: CSGGYYEQYF
CDR3nt: TGCAGTGGAGGCTACTACGAGCAGTACTTC

v_gene: TRBV6-2/TRBV6-3
d_gene: NA
j_gene: TRBJ2-7
abundance: many
CDR3aa: CASSYNRAHEQYF
CDR3nt: TGTGCCAGCAGTTACAACAGGGCCCACGAGCAGTACTTC

v_gene: TRBV18
d_gene: NA
j_gene: TRBJ2-7
abundance: NA
CDR3aa: CASSPLQGWEQYF
CDR3nt: TGTGCCAGCTCACCCCTACAGGGCTGGGAGCAGTACTTC

v_gene: TRBV27
d_gene: TRBD2
j_gene: TRBJ2-3
abundance: many
CDR3aa: CASSSPRTSGSADTQYF
CDR3nt: TGTGCCAGCAGTTCACCGCGGACTAGCGGGAGTGCAGATACGCAGTATTTT